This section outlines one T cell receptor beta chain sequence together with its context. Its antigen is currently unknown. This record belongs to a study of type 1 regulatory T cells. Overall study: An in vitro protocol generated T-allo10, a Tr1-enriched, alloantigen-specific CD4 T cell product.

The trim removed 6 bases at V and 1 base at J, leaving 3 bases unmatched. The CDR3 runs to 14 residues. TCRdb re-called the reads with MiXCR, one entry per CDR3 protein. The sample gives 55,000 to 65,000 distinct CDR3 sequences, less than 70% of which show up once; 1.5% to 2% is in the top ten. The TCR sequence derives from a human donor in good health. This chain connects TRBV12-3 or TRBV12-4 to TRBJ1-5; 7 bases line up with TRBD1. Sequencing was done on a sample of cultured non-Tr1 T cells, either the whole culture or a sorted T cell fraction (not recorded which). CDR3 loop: CASRATGSNQPQHF. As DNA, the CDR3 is TGTGCCAGCAGGGCGACAGGGAGCAATCAGCCCCAGCATTTT.